This entry features one T cell receptor (beta chain) sequence. The antigen is not known. Repertoires were generated with immunoSEQ multiplex PCR, while TCRdb's copy carries only in-frame clones and drops some. The table has about 190,000 clones, roughly 83% seen once. The sample is drawn from a study of cytomegalovirus exposure and HLA in healthy donors. Overall study results and limits: The authors listed 150 to 200 TCR beta chains as cytomegalovirus-associated. For cytomegalovirus status, the classifier reportedly gave diagnoses with high specificity and sensitivity. Many donors shared some public TCRs, even though most TCR sequences were rare.

Among the roughly 120 subjects of the validation cohort, separate from the approximately 700-subject first cohort, were the donors. The CDR3 has 16 residues. The ends lost 3 bases at V and 6 bases at J; junction bases unmatched: 11. Per the germline V gene, CDR1 is LNHNV and CDR2 is YYDKDF (reference sequence). The chain couples TRBV15 to TRBJ2-3; 8 nucleotides align to TRBD1. The clonotype comes from a woman between 18 and 30 years old in good health and CMV-seronegative. Sequences were obtained from PBMCs. The CDR3 loop is CATSRPGQGLIDTQYF. CDR3 DNA sequence: TGTGCCACCAGCAGGCCAGGACAGGGCTTGATCGATACGCAGTATTTT.